The 5 T cell receptor beta chains below come from one sample, sequenced in a study of memory CD4+ T cells and cytomegalovirus serostatus. Single viable CD3+CD4+CD8-CD45RO+ cells were sorted as the memory CD4+ T cells. Profiling relied on immunoSEQ multiplex PCR, and the TCRdb table lists in-frame clones only, not all of them. The sample records under 55,000 clones, over 70% being singletons. The material sequenced was memory CD4+ T cells from blood. The receptor set was obtained from an adult in good health and CMV-seropositive.

This clone is a singleton in its sample. The chain recombines TRBV7-8 with TRBJ2-3; TRBD2 is a possible D gene (6 bases). Per the germline V gene, CDR1 is SGHVS and CDR2 is FQNEAQ. The ends were cut back, 3 bases at V and 2 bases at J, with 9 bases in the middle. CDR3 length equals 14 residues. CDR3 nucleotide sequence: TGTGCCAGCAGCTTCCGGGACTTCACAGATACGCAGTATTTT. This gives the protein CASSFRDFTDTQYF.

The J gene is TRBJ2-7, the V gene TRBV6-6; TRBD1 matches 7 bases. The CDR3 runs to 14 residues. Germline CDR1 reads MNHNY; CDR2 reads SVGAGI (reference sequence). Trimming took 8 bases from V and 1 from J; bases not matched to a gene: 8. This CDR3 reads CASSRTGGSYEQYF. DNA of the CDR3: TGTGCCAGCTCTAGGACAGGTGGGTCCTACGAGCAGTACTTC.

This clone was picked up one time. This chain uses TRBV5-4 with TRBJ2-7, with 13 bases fitting TRBD2. The V segment lost 5 bases and the J segment 6 bases; nucleotides outside the gene matches: 11. The CDR3 loop spans 16 amino acids. Germline V gives CDR1 SGHNT, CDR2 YYREEE (reference sequence). The CDR3 loop is CASSPGLAGPKTEQYF. The CDR3 bases are TGTGCCAGCAGTCCGGGACTAGCGGGACCTAAAACCGAGCAGTACTTC.

This chain links TRBV4-3 with TRBJ1-2; D is uncertain. V lost 3 bases and J lost 8, with 16 bases in between. Germline-derived CDR1 and CDR2 are LGHNA and YSLEER. The CDR3 totals 14 residues. The CDR3 region has the DNA TGCGCCAGCAGCCAGGAGATGCGGGGAAACGGCTACACCTTC. Protein product: CASSQEMRGNGYTF.

The chain is built from TRBV7-8 and TRBJ1-3; D is possibly TRBD1 (5 bases). Per germline, CDR1 SGHVS and CDR2 FQNEAQ. The CDR3 has 14 residues. Trimming removed 5 bases at V and 8 bases at J, with 16 bases between. The CDR3 region has the DNA TGTGCCAGCAGCCGGACGGAGGGACGCGACACCATATATTTT. Protein: CASSRTEGRDTIYF.